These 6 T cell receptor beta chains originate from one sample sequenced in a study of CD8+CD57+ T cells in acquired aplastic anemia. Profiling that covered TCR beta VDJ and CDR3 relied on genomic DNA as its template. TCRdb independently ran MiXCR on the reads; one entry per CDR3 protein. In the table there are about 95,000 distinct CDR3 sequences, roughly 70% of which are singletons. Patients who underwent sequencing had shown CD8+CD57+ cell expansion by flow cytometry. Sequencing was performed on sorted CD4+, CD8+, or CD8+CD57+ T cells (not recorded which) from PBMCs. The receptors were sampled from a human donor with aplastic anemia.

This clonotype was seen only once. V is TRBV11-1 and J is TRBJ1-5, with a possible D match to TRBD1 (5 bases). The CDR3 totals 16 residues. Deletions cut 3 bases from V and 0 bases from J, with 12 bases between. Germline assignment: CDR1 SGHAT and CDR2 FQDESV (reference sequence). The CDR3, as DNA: TGTGCCAGCAGCTTGGGGGGTTTCTTTAGCAATCAGCCCCAGCATTTT. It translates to CASSLGGFFSNQPQHF.

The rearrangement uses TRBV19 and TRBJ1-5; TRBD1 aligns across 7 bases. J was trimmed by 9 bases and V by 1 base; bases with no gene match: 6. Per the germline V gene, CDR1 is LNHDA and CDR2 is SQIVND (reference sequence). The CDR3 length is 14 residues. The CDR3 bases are TGTGCCAGTAGTATAGTCGACAGGGATATGCCCCAGCATTTT. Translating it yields CASSIVDRDMPQHF.

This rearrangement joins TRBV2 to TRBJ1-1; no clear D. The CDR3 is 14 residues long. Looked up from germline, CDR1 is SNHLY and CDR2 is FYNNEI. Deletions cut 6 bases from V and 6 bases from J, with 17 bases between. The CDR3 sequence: CASSQDGGRAEAFF. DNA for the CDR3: TGTGCCAGCAGCCAAGATGGAGGGAGGGCTGAAGCTTTCTTT.

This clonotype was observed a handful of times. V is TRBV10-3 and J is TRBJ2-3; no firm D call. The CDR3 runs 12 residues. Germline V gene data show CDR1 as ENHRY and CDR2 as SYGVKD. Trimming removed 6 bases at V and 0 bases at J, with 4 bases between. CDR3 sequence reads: CAISGSTDTQYF. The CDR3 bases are TGTGCCATCAGCGGGAGCACAGATACGCAGTATTTT.

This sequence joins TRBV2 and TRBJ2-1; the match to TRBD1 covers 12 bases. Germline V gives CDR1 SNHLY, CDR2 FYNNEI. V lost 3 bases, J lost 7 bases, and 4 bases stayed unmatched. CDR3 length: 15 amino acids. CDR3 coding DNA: TGTGCCAGCAGTGACCGGGACAGGGGGCTAAATGAGCAGTTCTTC. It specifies CASSDRDRGLNEQFF.

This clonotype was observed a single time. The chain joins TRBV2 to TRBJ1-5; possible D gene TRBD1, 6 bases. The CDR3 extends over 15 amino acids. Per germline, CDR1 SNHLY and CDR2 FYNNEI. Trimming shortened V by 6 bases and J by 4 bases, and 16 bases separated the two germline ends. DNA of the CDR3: TGTGCCAGCAGCCTCGGACAGTCCTCTAATCAGCCCCAGCATTTT. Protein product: CASSLGQSSNQPQHF.